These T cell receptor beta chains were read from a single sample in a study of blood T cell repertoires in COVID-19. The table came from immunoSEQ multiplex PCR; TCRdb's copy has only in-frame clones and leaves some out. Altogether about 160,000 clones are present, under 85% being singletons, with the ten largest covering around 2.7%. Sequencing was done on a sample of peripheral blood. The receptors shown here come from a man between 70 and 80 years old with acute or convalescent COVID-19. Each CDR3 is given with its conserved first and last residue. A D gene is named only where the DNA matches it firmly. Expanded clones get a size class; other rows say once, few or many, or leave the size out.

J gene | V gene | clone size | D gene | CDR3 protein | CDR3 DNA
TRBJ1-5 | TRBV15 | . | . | CATSRDRTANQPQHF | TGTGCCACCAGCAGAGATCGCACAGCTAATCAGCCCCAGCATTTT
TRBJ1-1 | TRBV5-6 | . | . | CASHARGPERNTEAFF | TGTGCCAGTCACGCTCGCGGCCCTGAACGAAACACTGAAGCTTTCTTT
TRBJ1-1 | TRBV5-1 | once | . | CASSLAGRAGDMEAFF | TGCGCCAGCAGCTTGGCCGGCAGGGCAGGGGATATGGAAGCTTTCTTT
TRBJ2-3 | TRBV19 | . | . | CASSSPPGADTQYF | TGTGCCAGTAGTTCCCCGCCAGGGGCAGATACGCAGTATTTT
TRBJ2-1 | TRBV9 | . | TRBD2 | CASSAVPSGSYNEQFF | TGTGCCAGCAGCGCTGTACCTAGCGGGAGCTACAATGAGCAGTTCTTC
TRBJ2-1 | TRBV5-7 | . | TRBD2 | CASRETSGRAWYNEQFF | TGTGCCAGCAGGGAGACTAGCGGGAGGGCCTGGTACAATGAGCAGTTCTTC
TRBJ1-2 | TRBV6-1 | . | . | CASSEGPGTQYGYTF | TGTGCCAGCAGTGAAGGCCCAGGCACCCAATATGGCTACACCTTC
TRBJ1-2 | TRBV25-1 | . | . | CASSEAQTTSYGYTF | TGTGCCAGCAGTGAAGCACAGACGACGTCCTATGGCTACACCTTC
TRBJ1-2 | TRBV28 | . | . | CASSFVRTSYGYTF | TGTGCCAGCAGTTTTGTTCGGACAAGCTATGGCTACACCTTC
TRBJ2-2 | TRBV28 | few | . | CASTEDQGSPGELFF | TGTGCCAGCACTGAGGATCAGGGATCGCCCGGGGAGCTGTTTTTT
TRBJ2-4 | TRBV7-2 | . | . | CASSPPVFSDLDIQYF | TGTGCCAGCAGCCCCCCGGTGTTTTCCGATTTAGACATTCAGTACTTC
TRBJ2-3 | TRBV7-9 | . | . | CASSLALRGGVDTQYF | TGTGCCAGCAGCTTAGCGCTAAGGGGGGGCGTAGATACGCAGTATTTT
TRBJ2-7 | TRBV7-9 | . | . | CASRHVWAYEQYF | TGTGCCAGTCGACACGTCTGGGCCTACGAGCAGTACTTC
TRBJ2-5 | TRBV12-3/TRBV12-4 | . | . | CASSNRQQETQYF | TGTGCCAGCAGTAACAGACAGCAAGAGACCCAGTACTTC
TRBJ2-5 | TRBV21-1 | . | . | CASSPPGLGRQETQYF | TGTGCCAGCAGCCCGCCCGGTTTGGGGAGGCAAGAGACCCAGTACTTC
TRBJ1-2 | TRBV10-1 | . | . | CASSEDRNYGYTF | TGCGCCAGCAGTGAAGACAGAAACTATGGCTACACCTTC
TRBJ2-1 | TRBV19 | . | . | CASKTGSYNEQFF | TGTGCCAGTAAGACTGGCTCCTACAATGAGCAGTTCTTC
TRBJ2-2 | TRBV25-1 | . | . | CASSELIAGELFF | TGTGCCAGCAGTGAATTAATAGCCGGGGAGCTGTTTTTT
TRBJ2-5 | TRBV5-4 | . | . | CASSLGLERETQYF | TGTGCCAGCAGCTTGGGACTAGAAAGGGAGACCCAGTACTTC
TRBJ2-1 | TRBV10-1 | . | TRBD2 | CASSELGAGGLGNEQFF | TGCGCCAGCAGTGAGCTGGGAGCGGGGGGCCTAGGGAATGAGCAGTTCTTC
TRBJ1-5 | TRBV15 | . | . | CATSRGGSNQPQHF | TGTGCCACCAGCAGGGGGGGGAGCAATCAGCCCCAGCATTTT
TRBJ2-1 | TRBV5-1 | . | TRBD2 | CASSPGLAGYNEQFF | TGCGCCAGCAGCCCTGGATTAGCGGGATATAATGAGCAGTTCTTC
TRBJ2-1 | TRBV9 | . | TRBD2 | CASSPTSGTTYNEQFF | TGTGCCAGCAGCCCAACTAGCGGGACGACTTACAATGAGCAGTTCTTC
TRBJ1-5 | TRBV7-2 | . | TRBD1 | CASSQGQGVADQPQHF | TGTGCCAGCAGCCAGGGACAGGGGGTGGCGGATCAGCCCCAGCATTTT
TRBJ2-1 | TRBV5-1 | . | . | CASRGAASSYNEQFF | TGCGCCAGCAGGGGAGCGGCAAGCTCCTACAATGAGCAGTTCTTC
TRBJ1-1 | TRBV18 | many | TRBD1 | CASSSTGANTEAFF | TGTGCCAGCTCATCAACAGGGGCGAACACTGAAGCTTTCTTT
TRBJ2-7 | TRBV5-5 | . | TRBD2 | CASSSGTSRYEQYF | TGTGCCAGCAGCTCCGGGACTAGCCGTTACGAGCAGTACTTC
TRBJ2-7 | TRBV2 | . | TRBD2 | CASSESSGSSYEQYF | TGTGCCAGCAGTGAGAGCAGCGGGAGCTCCTACGAGCAGTACTTC
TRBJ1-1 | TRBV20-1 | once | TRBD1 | CSADREEAFF | TGCAGTGCTGACAGGGAAGAAGCTTTCTTT
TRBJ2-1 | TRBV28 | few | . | CASSLRSGARPYNEQFF | TGTGCCAGCAGTTTACGTTCCGGAGCGAGGCCCTACAATGAGCAGTTCTTC